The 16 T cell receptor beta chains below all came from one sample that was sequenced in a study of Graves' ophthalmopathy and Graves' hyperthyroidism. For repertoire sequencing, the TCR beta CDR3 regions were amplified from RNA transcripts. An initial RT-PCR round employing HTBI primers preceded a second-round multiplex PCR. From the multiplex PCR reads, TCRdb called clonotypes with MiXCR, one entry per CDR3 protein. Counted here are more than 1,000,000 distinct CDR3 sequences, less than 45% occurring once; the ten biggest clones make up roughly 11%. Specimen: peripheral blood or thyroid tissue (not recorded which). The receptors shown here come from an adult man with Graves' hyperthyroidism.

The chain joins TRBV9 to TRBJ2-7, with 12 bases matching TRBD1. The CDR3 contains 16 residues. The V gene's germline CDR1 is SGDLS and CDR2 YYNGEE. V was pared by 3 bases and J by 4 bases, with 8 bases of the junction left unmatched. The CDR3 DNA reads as TGTGCCAGCAGCGCCCGACCGGGACAGGGGGCTTACGAGCAGTACTTC. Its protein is CASSARPGQGAYEQYF.

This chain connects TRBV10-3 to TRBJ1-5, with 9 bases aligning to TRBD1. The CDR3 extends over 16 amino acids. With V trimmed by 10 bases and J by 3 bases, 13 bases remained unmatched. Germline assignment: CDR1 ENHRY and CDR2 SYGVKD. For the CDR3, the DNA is TGTGCCACCCCTGAGGACAGGGGCGGCTACAATCAGCCCCAGCATTTT. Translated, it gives CATPEDRGGYNQPQHF.

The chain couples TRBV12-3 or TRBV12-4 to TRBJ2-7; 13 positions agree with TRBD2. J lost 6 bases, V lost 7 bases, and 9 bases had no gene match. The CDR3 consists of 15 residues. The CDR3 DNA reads TGTGCCAGCACCAAATTTGGACTAGCGGGAGTCGAGCAGTACTTC. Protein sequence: CASTKFGLAGVEQYF.

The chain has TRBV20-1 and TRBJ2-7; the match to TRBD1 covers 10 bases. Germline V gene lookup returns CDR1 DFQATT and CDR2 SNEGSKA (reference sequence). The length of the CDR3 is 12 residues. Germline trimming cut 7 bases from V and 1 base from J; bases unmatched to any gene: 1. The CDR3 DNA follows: TGCAGTGGGGACAGGGGATCCTACGAGCAGTACTTC. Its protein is CSGDRGSYEQYF.

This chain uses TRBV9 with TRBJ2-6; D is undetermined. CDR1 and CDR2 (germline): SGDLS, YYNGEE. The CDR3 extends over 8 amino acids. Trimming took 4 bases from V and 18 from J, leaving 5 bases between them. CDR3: CASSLRTF. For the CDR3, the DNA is TGTGCCAGCAGCTTACGGACTTTC.

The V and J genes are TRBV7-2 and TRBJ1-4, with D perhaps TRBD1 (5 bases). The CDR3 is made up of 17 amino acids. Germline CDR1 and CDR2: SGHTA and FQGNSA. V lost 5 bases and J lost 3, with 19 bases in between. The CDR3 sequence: CASSPRTSGTANEKLFF. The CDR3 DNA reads TGTGCCAGCAGCCCAAGGACTAGCGGGACGGCTAATGAAAAACTGTTTTTT.

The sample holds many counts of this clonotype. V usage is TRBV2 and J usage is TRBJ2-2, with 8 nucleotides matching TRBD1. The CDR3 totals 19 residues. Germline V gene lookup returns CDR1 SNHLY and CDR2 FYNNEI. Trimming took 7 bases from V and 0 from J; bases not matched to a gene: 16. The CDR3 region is CASTRDRPGGFANTGELFF. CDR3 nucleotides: TGTGCCAGCACTCGTGATCGTCCAGGGGGCTTCGCGAACACCGGGGAGCTGTTTTTT.

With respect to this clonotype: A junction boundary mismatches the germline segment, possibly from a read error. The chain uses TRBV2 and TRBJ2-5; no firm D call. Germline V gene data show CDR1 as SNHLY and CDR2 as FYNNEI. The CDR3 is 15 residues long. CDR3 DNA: TGCGCCAGCAGCCCACGGCCGGGCAGCCAAGAGACCCAGTACTTC. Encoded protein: CASSPRPGSQETQYF.

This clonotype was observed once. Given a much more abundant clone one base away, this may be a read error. The CDR3, as DNA: TGTGCCAGCAGCCGGGAGGGACGTTTTTCCGGGCAGTACTTC. It encodes CASSREGRFSGQYF. The chain employs TRBV7-9 and TRBJ2-7, with TRBD2 identical over 8 bases. Losses at the gene ends were 5 bases for V and 9 bases for J; bases not matched to a gene: 12. Germline CDR1 reads SEHNR; CDR2 reads FQNEAQ (reference sequence). This CDR3 has 14 amino acids.

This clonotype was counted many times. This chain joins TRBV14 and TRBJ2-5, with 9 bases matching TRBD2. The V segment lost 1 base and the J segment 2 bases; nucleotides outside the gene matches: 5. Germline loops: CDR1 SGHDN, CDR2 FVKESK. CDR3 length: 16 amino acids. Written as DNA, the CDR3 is TGTGCCAGCAGCCAAGTTCGAGCGGGAGGACAAGAGACCCAGTACTTC. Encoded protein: CASSQVRAGGQETQYF.

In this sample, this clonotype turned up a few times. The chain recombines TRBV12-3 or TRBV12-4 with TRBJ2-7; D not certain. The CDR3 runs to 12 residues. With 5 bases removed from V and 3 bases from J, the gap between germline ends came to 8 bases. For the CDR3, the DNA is TGTGCCAGCAGTACTAACTTCTACGAGCAGTACTTC. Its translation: CASSTNFYEQYF.

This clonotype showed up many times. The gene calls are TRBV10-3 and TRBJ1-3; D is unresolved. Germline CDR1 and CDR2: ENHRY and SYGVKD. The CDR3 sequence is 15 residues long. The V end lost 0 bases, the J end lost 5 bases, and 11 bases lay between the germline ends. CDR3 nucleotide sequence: TGTGCCATCAGTGAGTCCTTCGGGGATAGAAACACCATATATTTT. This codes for CAISESFGDRNTIYF.

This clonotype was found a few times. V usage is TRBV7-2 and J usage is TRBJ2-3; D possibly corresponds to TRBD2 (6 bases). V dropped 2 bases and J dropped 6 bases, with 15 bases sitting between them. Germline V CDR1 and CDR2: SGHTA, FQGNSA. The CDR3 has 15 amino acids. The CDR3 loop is CASSLKSAGYDTQYF. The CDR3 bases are TGTGCCAGCAGCTTAAAATCAGCGGGCTACGATACGCAGTATTTT.

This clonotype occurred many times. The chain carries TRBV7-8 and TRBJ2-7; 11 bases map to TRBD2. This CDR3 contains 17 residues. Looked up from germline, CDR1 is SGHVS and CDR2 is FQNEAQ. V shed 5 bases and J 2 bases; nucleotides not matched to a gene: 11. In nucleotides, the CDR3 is TGTGCCAGCAGCCTAGGAGGGACTAGCGGTATCCCCTACGAGCAGTACTTC. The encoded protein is CASSLGGTSGIPYEQYF.

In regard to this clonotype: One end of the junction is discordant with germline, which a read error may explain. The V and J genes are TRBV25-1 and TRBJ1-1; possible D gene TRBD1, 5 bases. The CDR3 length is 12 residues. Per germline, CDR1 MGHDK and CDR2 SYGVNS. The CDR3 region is CASRDLNSEAFF. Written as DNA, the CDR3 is TGTGCCAGCCGGGACCTGAACTCTGAAGCTTTCTTT.

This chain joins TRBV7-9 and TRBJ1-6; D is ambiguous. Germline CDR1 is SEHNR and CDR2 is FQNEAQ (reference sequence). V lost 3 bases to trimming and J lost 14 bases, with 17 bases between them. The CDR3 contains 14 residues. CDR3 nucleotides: TGTGCCAGCAGCTTGACGGCAGGCGATGGGGCCCTCCACTTT. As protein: CASSLTAGDGALHF. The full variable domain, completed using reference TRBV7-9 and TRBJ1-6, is DTGVSQNPRHKITKRGQNVTFRCDPISEHNRLYWYRQTLGQGPEFLTYFQNEAQLEKSRLLSDRFSAERPKGSFSTLEIQRTEQGDSAMYLCASSLTAGDGALHFGNGTRLTVT.